The rows below give T cell receptor beta chains drawn from one sample of a study of shared clonotypes between healthy human individuals. The data were produced by immunoSEQ multiplex PCR, yet TCRdb's version contains in-frame clones alone and is incomplete. Among around 1.9 million clones, roughly 93% were seen once, and the ten largest hold about 1.7%. The sequenced sample consisted of naive CD8+ T cells from PBMCs. These receptors were taken from a man aged 18-30 years in good health. Some clones in this sample may be carry-over from other donors' samples. The CDR3 runs from the conserved cysteine through the conserved F or W. A D gene is named only where the DNA matches it firmly. Clone sizes are given selectively: once, few, many, or a class where the clone is expanded.

TRBV5-4,TRBD1,NA,TRBJ2-7,TGTGCCAGCAGCCCAAAGGGGGCCCCCTACGAGCAGTACTTC,CASSPKGAPYEQYF
TRBV9,TRBD2,NA,TRBJ2-1,TGTGCCAGCAGCCCCTGGACTAGCGGGAGTGGGGAGCAGTTCTTC,CASSPWTSGSGEQFF
TRBV11-2,TRBD1,NA,TRBJ2-7,TGTGCCAGCAGCACAGGGACAGGCTACGAGCAGTACTTC,CASSTGTGYEQYF
TRBV27,NA,NA,TRBJ2-7,TGTGCCAGCAGTGAGGGATGGACTAAAACCTACGAGCAGTACTTC,CASSEGWTKTYEQYF
TRBV30,NA,few,TRBJ1-2,TGTGCCTGGAGTTTTGGCAGTGCCTACACCTTC,CAWSFGSAYTF
TRBV6-5,NA,NA,TRBJ1-2,TGTGCCAGCACAGGGCGAACTAACTATGGCTACACCTTC,CASTGRTNYGYTF
TRBV18,NA,NA,TRBJ1-1,TGTGCCAGCTCACCATCCAAGATGAACACTGAAGCTTTCTTT,CASSPSKMNTEAFF
TRBV5-8,NA,NA,TRBJ2-1,TGTGCCAGCAGCTTTCCCCGCCGATCCTACAATGAGCAGTTCTTC,CASSFPRRSYNEQFF
TRBV27,NA,once,TRBJ2-1,TGTGCCAGCAGTCTGGTCGGGGGGACACCCTACAATGAGCAGTTCTTC,CASSLVGGTPYNEQFF
TRBV4-1,NA,NA,TRBJ2-3,TGCGCCAGCAGCCGCCTCGTTGGGGCAGGCCGGACAGATACGCAGTATTTT,CASSRLVGAGRTDTQYF
TRBV27,NA,NA,TRBJ2-2,TGTGCCAGCAGCCCTAGGAGGGCCGGGGAGCTGTTTTTT,CASSPRRAGELFF
TRBV7-9,NA,once,TRBJ2-2,TGTGCCAGCAGCCCAGGGGAAGGCACCGGGGAGCTGTTTTTT,CASSPGEGTGELFF
TRBV7-3,NA,NA,TRBJ2-3,TGTGCCAGCAGCTTACTTGGGCAGATTACAGATACGCAGTATTTT,CASSLLGQITDTQYF
TRBV28,NA,NA,TRBJ2-2,TGTGCCAGCAGTTTATTCCAGGGGAACACCGGGGAGCTGTTTTTT,CASSLFQGNTGELFF
TRBV13,TRBD1,NA,TRBJ2-2,TGTGCCAGCAGCCTCGGACAGGGCTTTTCCGGGGAGCTGTTTTTT,CASSLGQGFSGELFF
TRBV7-8,TRBD1,NA,TRBJ2-1,TGTGCCAGCAGCCTAGGGACAGGGGGCATCTCCTACAATGAGCAGTTCTTC,CASSLGTGGISYNEQFF
TRBV6-1,NA,NA,TRBJ2-2,TGTGCCAGCAGTGAAGTCCCCCTAGCGTATGCCGGGGAGCTGTTTTTT,CASSEVPLAYAGELFF
TRBV28,NA,NA,TRBJ2-7,TGTGCCAGCAGCAAATCAGCGGTGTTTTGGGGGCAGTACTTC,CASSKSAVFWGQYF
TRBV15,TRBD1,once,TRBJ1-6,TGTGCCACCAGCCACGGGACAGGGAATTCACCCCTCCACTTT,CATSHGTGNSPLHF
TRBV27,TRBD1,once,TRBJ2-7,TGTGCCACGTTTGGTTGGGACAGATCTTCCTACGAGCAGTACTTC,CATFGWDRSSYEQYF
TRBV13,NA,NA,TRBJ1-6,TGTGCCAGCAGCTTAGGATCACCCCTCCACTTT,CASSLGSPLHF
TRBV19,NA,NA,TRBJ2-1,TGTGCCAGTAGTCCTGGAGTTTGGCATGAGCAGTTCTTC,CASSPGVWHEQFF
TRBV5-4,NA,NA,TRBJ2-5,TGTGCCAGCAGCCCCCCCCTAAGGGAGACTAACCCTAGGGAGACCCAGTACTTC,CASSPPLRETNPRETQYF
TRBV27,TRBD1,once,TRBJ2-1,TGTGCCAGCAGTTTATCGCCTCTTCGGACAGGGGAGCAGTTCTTC,CASSLSPLRTGEQFF
TRBV5-8,NA,once,TRBJ2-1,TGTGCCAGCAGCACCACAGGGGAGGGGGACAATGAGCAGTTCTTC,CASSTTGEGDNEQFF
TRBV4-1,NA,NA,TRBJ1-1,TGCGCCAGCAGCTATCCCCAGGGACGAGGGACTGAAGCTTTCTTT,CASSYPQGRGTEAFF
TRBV6-7,NA,few,TRBJ1-5,TGTGCCCCTAGGGGATCCAATCAGCCCCAGCATTTT,CAPRGSNQPQHF
TRBV4-3,NA,NA,TRBJ1-1,TGCGCCAGCAGCCGGGAGCTGAACACTGAAGCTTTCTTT,CASSRELNTEAFF
TRBV28,NA,once,TRBJ1-1,TGTGCCAGCAGTTTCGTCGGGGAAGCTTTCTTT,CASSFVGEAFF
TRBV15,TRBD1,NA,TRBJ1-2,TGTGCCACCAGCACAGGGGAGGGACAGGGGAATGGCTACACCTTC,CATSTGEGQGNGYTF
TRBV6-5,TRBD1,NA,TRBJ2-7,TGTGCCAGCAGTTACTCGGCAGGGGGATTGACCTACGAGCAGTACTTC,CASSYSAGGLTYEQYF
TRBV6-5,NA,NA,TRBJ2-7,TGTGCCAGCAGTTATGGGACGTACTACGAGCAGTACTTC,CASSYGTYYEQYF
TRBV5-4,TRBD2,NA,TRBJ2-1,TGTGCCAGCAGCTTGAAGCGGGAAAGGAGCAATGAGCAGTTCTTC,CASSLKRERSNEQFF
TRBV7-9,TRBD1,few,TRBJ1-1,TGTGCCAGCAGCCCCCCCGGGACAGACACTGAAGCTTTCTTT,CASSPPGTDTEAFF
TRBV27,TRBD2,NA,TRBJ2-3,TGTGCCAGCAGTTTATTTTTTGCGGGAGGGGCAGATACGCAGTATTTT,CASSLFFAGGADTQYF
TRBV2,TRBD1,NA,TRBJ2-6,TGTGCCAGCAGTCATGTACCCGGGACAGCACACTCTGGGGCCAACGTCCTGACTTTC,CASSHVPGTAHSGANVLTF
TRBV29-1,NA,NA,TRBJ2-6,TGCAGCGCCAGGACAGCTGGGGCCAACGTCCTGACTTTC,CSARTAGANVLTF
TRBV9,TRBD2,NA,TRBJ2-2,TGTGCCAGCAGCGCGGCTAGCGGGAAGGGTACCGGGGAGCTGTTTTTT,CASSAASGKGTGELFF
TRBV28,NA,NA,TRBJ1-4,TGTGCCAGCAGCCTAAGGGCAATTAGAGGTGAAAAACTGTTTTTT,CASSLRAIRGEKLFF
TRBV9,TRBD1,NA,TRBJ1-4,TGTGCCAGCAGCATTCGGGACAGGGCAGCGGAAAAACTGTTTTTT,CASSIRDRAAEKLFF